This TCR beta chain was identified during a study of T-cell reconstitution after alpha-beta-depleted transplantation in children. Library preparation (for TCRbeta) was performed with unique molecular identifiers. TCRdb used MiXCR to reprocess the PCR reads, holding one entry per CDR3 protein. In the table there are about 110,000 distinct CDR3 sequences, roughly 23% of which are singletons. Study conclusions and caveats: Reports say that about two months after transplant, the alpha-beta T cells came out of several hundred graft clones that had expanded. Most T-cell counts and diversity one year after the transplant came from T cells that were newly produced. The high TCRbeta diversity at day 60 in some patients came from surviving recipient T cells and thymic progenitors.

Germline CDR1 and CDR2: DFQATT and SNEGSKA (reference sequence). Trimming took off 3 bases at V and 0 bases at J, with 9 bases between the two ends. The CDR3 is 14 residues long. This clonotype was detected many times. Its antigen is still unknown. The source is a male patient between 2 and 9 years old who had a stem cell transplant for chronic granulomatous disease, so the T cells may come from the graft donor. This specimen was PBMCs, mostly from graft donor cells, taken 180 days after TCRalphabeta/CD19-depleted stem cell transplant. This chain links TRBV20-1 with TRBJ2-1; tentatively, D is TRBD1 or TRBD2 (5 bases each). CDR3 sequence reads: CSASGATSYNEQFF. The CDR3 DNA reads TGCAGTGCTAGCGGGGCTACCTCCTACAATGAGCAGTTCTTC.